This TCR beta chain came from a study of blood T cell repertoires in COVID-19. The wider study: The United States, Italy and Spain provided the acute and convalescent COVID-19 samples. T cells, B-cell-depleted T cells, or PBMCs provided the cDNA or gDNA that served as material.

The CDR3 spans 14 residues. The ends were cut back, 4 bases at V and 1 base at J, with 11 bases in the middle. CDR1 SGHDT and CDR2 YYEEEE come from the germline V gene. In the source study's methods: Reference gene primers were amplified, and this amplification served to estimate nucleated cell counts. The table came from immunoSEQ multiplex PCR; TCRdb's copy has only in-frame clones and leaves some out. Clonal size and the V and J genes are those of that table, whereas D and trimming came from the DNA. The sample includes 150,000 or so clones, around 84% of them seen just once. The sample consisted of peripheral blood. V and J are TRBV5-6 and TRBJ1-1; D call uncertain. This receptor was obtained from a human donor with acute or convalescent COVID-19. The donor label of this sample is uncertain. CDR3 nucleotide sequence: TGTGCCAGCAGCCCGGGGATTAAGAACACTGAAGCTTTCTTT. Translation: CASSPGIKNTEAFF.